The present entry profiles one TCR beta chain with its context. This sample stems from a study of monozygotic twins with inflammatory bowel disease. TCR libraries each used about 3.5 ug of total RNA. A template switching step added UMIs, each with a 6-nucleotide sample barcode. Reprocessing the 5' RACE reads, TCRdb reports a single entry for every CDR3 protein and omits DNA. The repertoire table contains roughly 160,000 distinct CDR3 sequences. The CDR3 has 14 residues. The sequencing sample was made of blood. This receptor was obtained from a human donor with ulcerative colitis or Crohn's disease, or a healthy co-twin of an affected twin (not recorded which). The rearrangement uses TRBV12-3 or TRBV12-4 and TRBJ2-7; there is no DNA to check the TCRdb D call of TRBD1. CDR3 in amino acids: CASSLGTAKGEQYF.